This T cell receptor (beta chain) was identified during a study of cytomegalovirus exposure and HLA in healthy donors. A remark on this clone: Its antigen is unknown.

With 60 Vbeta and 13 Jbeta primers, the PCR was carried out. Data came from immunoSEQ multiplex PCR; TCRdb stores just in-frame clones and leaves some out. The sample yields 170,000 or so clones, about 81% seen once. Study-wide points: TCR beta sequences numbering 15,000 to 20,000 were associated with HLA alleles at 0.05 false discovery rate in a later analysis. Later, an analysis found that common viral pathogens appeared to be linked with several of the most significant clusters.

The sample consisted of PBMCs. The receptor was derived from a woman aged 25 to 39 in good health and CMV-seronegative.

The DNA of the CDR3 is TGTGCCAGCTCACCACCGGAGGTCCGGGGATATGGCTACACCTTC. This codes for CASSPPEVRGYGYTF. V and J are TRBV18 and TRBJ1-2; D not certain. Per the germline V gene, CDR1 is KGHSH and CDR2 is LQKENI. V dropped 0 bases and J dropped 5 bases, with 13 bases sitting between them. The CDR3 extends over 15 amino acids. Looking up the rest from reference TRBV18 and TRBJ1-2 gives the full variable domain: NAGVMQNPRHLVRRRGQEARLRCSPMKGHSHVYWYRQLPEEGLKFMVYLQKENIIDESGMPKERFSAEFPKEGPSILRIQQVVRGDSAAYFCASSPPEVRGYGYTFGSGTRLTVV.